Following are 28 T cell receptor beta chains from one sample sequenced in a study of tumor and adjacent non-tumor tissue in lung cancer. Three rounds of nested PCR, following a modified ARM-PCR protocol, produced the TCRbeta library. Each CDR3 protein is one row after TCRdb ran MiXCR on the multiplex PCR reads. The sample includes 68,000 or so distinct CDR3 sequences, almost 60% seen only once; the top ten take 20%. This sample's RNA came from whole unsorted tissue. Sequences were obtained from lung tumor tissue. Receptor source: a man aged 50-60 years with non-small cell lung cancer.

A note on this clonotype: Without the conserved terminal phenylalanine or tryptophan, this CDR3 likely stems from a read error. The V call is TRBV20-1, the J call TRBJ2-7; D unclear. In germline, CDR1 is DFQATT, CDR2 SNEGSKA (reference sequence). CDR3 size: 14 residues. CDR3 amino acids: CSCDDSLSSYEQYL. The CDR3 nucleotides read TGCTCGTGCGACGATTCTCTTAGCTCCTACGAGCAGTACTTA.

A remark on this clonotype: A junction boundary mismatches the germline segment, possibly from a read error. The V call is TRBV11-2, the J call TRBJ1-6; D may be TRBD1 (6 bases). The CDR3 contains 16 residues. Germline V lookup: CDR1 SGHAT, CDR2 FQNNGV. In DNA form, the CDR3 reads TGTGCCAGTAGCTTCTCGGGACACAACTATAATTCACTCTTCCACTTT. This sequence encodes CASSFSGHNYNSLFHF.

The chain uses TRBV21-1 and TRBJ1-5; the D call of TRBD1 is as the table states it, not checked on the DNA. TRBV21-1 counts as a pseudogene. This CDR3 comprises 19 residues. CDR3 sequence: CASSKGLTRAPYSNQPQHF. Written as DNA, the CDR3 is TGTGCCAGCAGCAAAGGGCTCACGCGGGCGCCCTATAGCAATCAGCCCCAGCATTTT.

The sample holds a few counts of this clonotype. V and J are TRBV5-4 and TRBJ2-3, with 11 positions matching TRBD2. V lost 4 bases to trimming and J lost 5 bases; unmatched junction nucleotides: 18. This CDR3 region has 19 residues. From germline, CDR1 is SGHNT and CDR2 YYREEE (reference sequence). The CDR3 loop reads CASSLDGLAGPINRDTQYF. For the CDR3, the DNA is TGTGCCAGCAGCCTCGACGGACTAGCGGGTCCCATAAATAGAGATACGCAGTATTTT.

This clonotype occurred many times. The J gene is TRBJ2-5, the V gene TRBV6-6; D uncertain. Germline V gene data show CDR1 as MNHNY and CDR2 as SVGAGI (reference sequence). Trimming removed 1 base at V and 4 bases at J, with 4 bases between. The CDR3 covers 12 residues. CDR3 nucleotide sequence: TGTGCCAGCAGTTACTTCCGAGAGACCCAGTACTTC. This gives the protein CASSYFRETQYF.

A note on this clonotype: Because it lacks the conserved phenylalanine or tryptophan at the end, this CDR3 is likely a read error. The DNA is omitted, as the CDR3 cannot be located on it reliably, and the CDR3 follows TCRdb's listing. The chain carries TRBV13 and TRBJ2-7; TRBD2 is the table's D call and was not checked against the DNA. Germline CDR1 PRHDT, CDR2 FYEKMQ (reference sequence). The CDR3 spans 14 amino acids, including both terminal residues. CDR3 sequence: CASSPTAGRGEKYL.

Details on this clonotype: Lacking the conserved final phenylalanine or tryptophan, this CDR3 likely reflects a read error. V usage is TRBV10-2 and J usage is TRBJ1-6; D not certain. The CDR3 has 14 residues. Germline CDR1 is WSHSY and CDR2 is SAAADI. The CDR3 reads CASTHMGYNSPLHL. The DNA for the CDR3 is TGCGCCAGCACCCATATGGGCTATAATTCGCCCCTCCACTTA.

This clonotype was seen more than once but under ten times. The V call is TRBV28, the J call TRBJ1-5; no clear D. Looked up from germline, CDR1 is MDHEN and CDR2 is SYDVKM. There are 14 residues in the CDR3. V lost 7 bases and J 4 bases, leaving 14 bases between the germline ends. CDR3 region: CASKKGPENQPQHF. DNA for the CDR3: TGTGCCAGCAAAAAAGGGCCGGAAAATCAGCCCCAGCATTTT.

As regards this clonotype: A read error may be the cause here, since a much bigger clone is one base away. V and J are TRBV7-9 and TRBJ2-3; D is uncertain. CDR3 length: 13 residues. Germline CDR1 is SEHNR and CDR2 is FQNEAQ (reference sequence). The CDR3 loop reads CASSPASTDTLYF. The DNA of the CDR3 is TGTGCCAGCAGCCCAGCCAGCACAGATACGCTGTATTTT.

A remark on this clonotype: It may be a read error: a sequence one base away is much more abundant. V and J are TRBV7-9 and TRBJ1-2; TRBD1 matches at 7 bases. In germline, CDR1 is SEHNR, CDR2 FQNEAQ (reference sequence). This CDR3 comprises 15 residues. This CDR3 reads CASCLEETGNYGYTF. DNA for the CDR3: TGTGCCAGCTGCTTGGAGGAGACAGGGAACTATGGCTACACCTTC.

This clonotype was counted at least ten times. The genes are TRBV29-1 and TRBJ2-3; 10 bases are shared with TRBD1. The germline CDR1 and CDR2 sequences are SQVTM and ANQGSEA. V was clipped by 6 bases and J by 5 bases; unmatched bases: 8. The CDR3 spans 14 residues. CDR3 in DNA: TGCAGCGTGGTCGACAGGGGGCATTTAGATACGCAGTATTTT. It is translated as CSVVDRGHLDTQYF.

Comments on this clonotype: An end of the junction does not agree with germline; a read error may underlie this. The chain has TRBV29-1 and TRBJ2-6; 8 bases map to TRBD2. CDR1 SQVTM and CDR2 ANQGSEA come from the germline V gene. The CDR3 totals 14 residues. The DNA for the CDR3 is TGCGGCGTTGGAGAGCTCGGGGGGGTCAACATCCTGACTTTC. This sequence encodes CGVGELGGVNILTF.

The genes are TRBV6-2 or TRBV6-3 and TRBJ2-1; a possible D gene is TRBD2 (7 bases). Trimming removed 6 bases at V and 6 bases at J, with 12 bases between. The CDR3 extends over 13 amino acids. CDR1 is MNHEY and CDR2 is SVGEGT in the germline V gene. CDR3 sequence: CASRGGLGNEQFF. Here the CDR3 DNA reads TGTGCCAGCAGGGGGGGGCTCGGCAATGAGCAGTTCTTC.

This clonotype was detected ten times or more. The chain recombines TRBV29-1 with TRBJ2-1, with 14 nucleotides matching TRBD2. The CDR3 totals 14 residues. V was pared by 6 bases and J by 5 bases, with 3 bases of the junction left unmatched. Germline assignment: CDR1 SQVTM and CDR2 ANQGSEA. The CDR3 DNA sequence: TGCAGCGTAACGACTAGCGGGAGGGACAATGAGCAGTTCTTC. It specifies CSVTTSGRDNEQFF.

Turning to this clonotype: A junction end diverges from the germline sequence, so it may reflect a read error. This chain uses TRBV4-2 with TRBJ2-3; a possible D gene is TRBD2 (5 bases). There are 15 residues in the CDR3. In germline, CDR1 is LGHNA, CDR2 YNFKEQ. CDR3 region: CANSQLRERTDTQYF. The CDR3 nucleotides read TGTGCCAACAGCCAACTCCGAGAGCGGACAGATACGCAGTATTTT.

With respect to this clonotype: Its ends do not fully match the called genes, so a read error is possible. The chain employs TRBV20-1 and TRBJ2-1; D could derive from TRBD1 or TRBD2 (5 bases each). CDR3 size: 20 residues. Germline V gene sequence: CDR1 DFQATT, CDR2 SNEGSKA (reference sequence). CDR3 sequence reads: CCARAYPSTFSLGEYNEQFF. CDR3 sequence (DNA): TGCTGTGCTAGAGCATATCCATCGACATTTAGTCTGGGGGAGTACAATGAGCAGTTCTTC.

This clonotype was observed many times. The genes are TRBV29-1 and TRBJ2-2; TRBD1 matches at 9 bases. The CDR3 covers 15 residues. CDR1 is SQVTM, CDR2 ANQGSEA, per germline. V was pared by 4 bases and J by 6 bases, with 9 bases of the junction left unmatched. The CDR3 loop is CSVGMGTGISGELFF. CDR3 bases: TGCAGCGTTGGAATGGGGACAGGGATCTCCGGGGAGCTGTTTTTT.

Remarks on this clonotype: Mismatch with germline at one junction end may stem from a read error. The chain links TRBV28 to TRBJ1-5; the D gene is possibly TRBD1 (5 bases). From germline, CDR1 is MDHEN and CDR2 SYDVKM. The length of the CDR3 is 16 residues. Written as DNA, the CDR3 is TGTGCCGGCAGCACACCCAGGGTATCTAGCAATCAGCCCCAGCATTTT. It translates to CAGSTPRVSSNQPQHF. The variable domain in full, completed from reference TRBV28 and TRBJ1-5, reads DVKVTQSSRYLVKRTGEKVFLECVQDMDHENMFWYRQDPGLGLRLIYFSYDVKMKEKGDIPEGYSVSREKKERFSLILESASTNQTSMYLCAGSTPRVSSNQPQHFGDGTRLSIL.

About this clonotype itself: A read error may be the cause here, since a much bigger clone is one base away. This chain links TRBV6-5 with TRBJ2-5; tentative D call: TRBD1 (5 bases). The CDR3 has 13 residues. Germline V gives CDR1 MNHEY, CDR2 SVGAGI. The CDR3 nucleotides are TGTGCCAGCAGTCCCGACAGAAAAGAGACCCTGTACTTC. It codes for CASSPDRKETLYF.

Comments on this clonotype: This CDR3 is missing its conserved last phenylalanine or tryptophan, likely due to a read error. The chain carries TRBV6-1 and TRBJ1-1; D call uncertain. The CDR3 sequence is 14 residues long. Germline assignment: CDR1 MNHNS and CDR2 SASEGT. The DNA of the CDR3 is TGTGCCAGCTGTGAAGTCTTTAGGAACACTGAAGCTTTCCTT. This codes for CASCEVFRNTEAFL.

A note on this clonotype: A read error may be the cause here, since a much bigger clone is one base away. The rearrangement joins TRBV5-6 to TRBJ1-2; D remains unclear. The CDR3 is made up of 14 amino acids. From germline, CDR1 is SGHDT and CDR2 YYEEEE. The CDR3 here is CASSLPGANYGNTF. The CDR3 nucleotides read TGTGCCAGCAGCTTGCCGGGAGCGAACTATGGCAACACCTTC.

This clonotype was detected ten times or more. The V and J genes are TRBV29-1 and TRBJ2-3; D remains ambiguous. The CDR3 consists of 13 residues. In germline, CDR1 is SQVTM, CDR2 ANQGSEA. Trimming removed 6 bases from V and 7 bases from J, with 17 bases in between. CDR3 in amino acids: CSVATGPGYTQYF. The CDR3 region has the DNA TGCAGCGTCGCGACCGGACCTGGGTATACGCAGTATTTT.

Concerning this clonotype: A read error may be the cause here, since a much bigger clone is one base away. The rearrangement joins TRBV5-4 to TRBJ2-5; TRBD1 agrees at 8 bases. The CDR3 extends over 13 amino acids. Germline V lookup: CDR1 SGHNT, CDR2 YYREEE (reference sequence). Written as DNA, the CDR3 is TGTTCCAGCAGCCAACAGGGGGAAGAGACCCAGTACTTC. Amino acid sequence: CSSSQQGEETQYF.

On this clonotype: A much larger clone lies one base from this, so it may be a read error. V is TRBV5-6 and J is TRBJ2-1, with 11 bases fitting TRBD2. This CDR3 is 16 amino acids long. Germline lookup yields CDR1 SGHDT and CDR2 YYEEEE. V lost 7 bases to trimming and J lost 0 bases; unmatched junction nucleotides: 6. CDR3 in amino acids: CASSGLAGLSYNEQFF. DNA of the CDR3: TGTGCCAGCTCCGGACTAGCGGGCCTCTCCTACAATGAGCAGTTCTTC.

In its sample, this clonotype was seen many times. The rearrangement links TRBV30 to TRBJ2-3; possible D gene TRBD1, 6 bases. The V end was cut by 2 bases, the J end by 2 bases, with 11 bases between. Looked up from germline, CDR1 is GTSNPN and CDR2 is SVGIG (reference sequence). The CDR3 totals 14 residues. The CDR3 reads CAWSLGQNTDTQYF. The CDR3 DNA reads TGTGCCTGGAGTCTAGGACAGAACACAGATACGCAGTATTTT.

Of note for this clonotype: At one end the junction does not follow the germline gene, possibly because of a read error. The genes are TRBV11-2 and TRBJ2-5; either TRBD1 or TRBD2 may fit D (6 bases each). Germline CDR1 is SGHAT and CDR2 is FQNNGV. There are 15 residues in the CDR3. The CDR3, as DNA: TGTGCCAGCAGCTTAGTTGGGGGGCAGGGAGAGATCCAGTACTTC. Translation: CASSLVGGQGEIQYF.

The chain carries TRBV6-5 and TRBJ1-1; TRBD1 agrees at 7 bases. After removal of 9 bases from V and 0 bases from J, the junction contained 10 bases not matched to a gene. Germline V gene sequence: CDR1 MNHEY, CDR2 SVGAGI. The CDR3 loop spans 15 amino acids. This chain's CDR3 is CASGYAGTVNTEAFF. The CDR3 DNA follows: TGTGCCAGTGGTTACGCCGGGACAGTGAACACTGAAGCTTTCTTT.

Note on this clonotype: At one end the junction does not follow the germline gene, possibly because of a read error. This chain uses TRBV11-2 with TRBJ1-6; TRBD1 aligns across 7 bases. The length of the CDR3 is 18 residues. Germline CDR1 and CDR2: SGHAT and FQNNGV. DNA of the CDR3: TGTGCTAGCAGCCCTCGAGCAGGGGGGAGCTCCTATAATACACCCCTCCACTTT. This encodes CASSPRAGGSSYNTPLHF.